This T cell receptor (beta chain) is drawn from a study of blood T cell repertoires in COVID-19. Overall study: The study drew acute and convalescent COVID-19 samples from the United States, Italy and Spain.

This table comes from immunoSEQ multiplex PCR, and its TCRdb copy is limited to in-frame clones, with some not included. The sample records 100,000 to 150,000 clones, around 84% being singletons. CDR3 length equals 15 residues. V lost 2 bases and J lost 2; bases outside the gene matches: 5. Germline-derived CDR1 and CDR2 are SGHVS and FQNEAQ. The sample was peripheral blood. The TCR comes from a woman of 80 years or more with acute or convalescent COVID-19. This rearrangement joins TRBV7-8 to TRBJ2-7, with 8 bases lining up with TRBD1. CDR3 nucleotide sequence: TGTGCCAGCAGCTTAACGGGGACAGGCACCTACGAGCAGTACTTC. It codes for CASSLTGTGTYEQYF.